A single sample is the source of the 30 T cell receptor beta chains below, sequenced in a study of shared clonotypes between healthy human individuals. Only in-frame clones appear in the TCRdb table, and some are missing; sequencing was by immunoSEQ multiplex PCR. The table lists some 510,000 clones, about four fifths of them singletons. Sequenced input: PBMCs. These receptors were obtained from a woman between 35 and 50 years old in good health. Some clones in this sample may be carry-over from other donors' samples.

V is TRBV2 and J is TRBJ1-2; 9 bases are shared with TRBD1. V lost 1 base, J lost 6 bases, and 9 bases stayed unmatched. Germline V CDR1 and CDR2: SNHLY, FYNNEI. CDR3 length equals 16 residues. Here the CDR3 reads CASSEGTGVRVDGYTF. DNA of the CDR3: TGTGCCAGCAGTGAAGGGACAGGGGTTCGGGTGGATGGCTACACCTTC.

V is TRBV7-8 and J is TRBJ2-2; 9 nucleotides align to TRBD1. Germline V gene lookup returns CDR1 SGHVS and CDR2 FQNEAQ. The CDR3 contains 16 residues. Unmatched junction bases numbered 6, after V lost 2 bases and J lost 5 bases. The CDR3 sequence is CASSLSGQGSTGELFF. The CDR3 DNA reads TGTGCCAGCAGCTTATCGGGACAGGGTAGTACCGGGGAGCTGTTTTTT.

The chain couples TRBV27 to TRBJ1-3; 7 bases match TRBD1. The germline CDR1 and CDR2 sequences are MNHEY and SMNVEV (reference sequence). The CDR3 is 14 residues long. The V segment lost 5 bases and the J segment 8 bases; nucleotides outside the gene matches: 9. The CDR3 protein is CASSPRTGYDTIYF. The CDR3 coding sequence is TGTGCCAGCAGTCCCCGGACAGGTTACGACACCATATATTTT.

The chain couples TRBV28 to TRBJ1-1, with no clear D. With 5 bases removed from V and 0 bases from J, the gap between germline ends came to 10 bases. This CDR3 is 14 amino acids long. The germline V gene encodes CDR1 MDHEN and CDR2 SYDVKM. The CDR3 DNA follows: TGTGCCAGCAGTACTAACAGCATGAACACTGAAGCTTTCTTT. It encodes CASSTNSMNTEAFF.

The rearrangement uses TRBV29-1 and TRBJ1-1; 8 bases fit TRBD1. The CDR3 extends over 12 amino acids. Trimming took 7 bases from V and 6 from J; bases not matched to a gene: 7. Germline CDR1 SQVTM, CDR2 ANQGSEA. CDR3 nucleotides: TGCAGCGCGATAACAGGGGGACCTGAAGCTTTCTTT. Protein sequence: CSAITGGPEAFF.

To note about this clone: Other DNA sequences from this sample encode an identical CDR3 as well. CDR3 sequence: CASSPGGGHTEAFF. The CDR3 DNA reads as TGTGCCAGCTCCCCGGGGGGGGGACACACTGAAGCTTTCTTT. The rearrangement uses TRBV18 and TRBJ1-1; D is possibly TRBD1 (5 bases). The ends were cut back, 6 bases at V and 3 bases at J, with 14 bases in the middle. The CDR3 extends over 14 amino acids. The germline V gene has CDR1 KGHSH and CDR2 LQKENI.

The chain has TRBV7-9 and TRBJ1-4; maybe TRBD1 (6 bases). V was cut by 5 bases and J by 6 bases, with 16 bases left in between. CDR3 length: 15 residues. CDR1 and CDR2 from the germline V gene are SEHNR and FQNEAQ (reference sequence). The CDR3 bases are TGTGCCAGCAGCAGATCCGGAGGGGGGGATGAAAAACTGTTTTTT. This sequence encodes CASSRSGGGDEKLFF. Looking up the rest from reference TRBV7-9 and TRBJ1-4 gives the full variable domain: DTGVSQNPRHKITKRGQNVTFRCDPISEHNRLYWYRQTLGQGPEFLTYFQNEAQLEKSRLLSDRFSAERPKGSFSTLEIQRTEQGDSAMYLCASSRSGGGDEKLFFGSGTQLSVL.

As concerns this clone: The identical CDR3 is also encoded by other nucleotide sequences in the sample. This chain links TRBV28 with TRBJ1-2; D ambiguous. In germline, CDR1 is MDHEN, CDR2 SYDVKM. The CDR3 is 12 amino acids. Trimming cost V 3 bases and J 5 bases, with 7 bases left between them. The CDR3 reads CASSFGGYGYTF. For the CDR3, the DNA is TGTGCCAGCAGTTTTGGAGGTTATGGCTACACCTTC.

This clone was observed a few times. The germline gene is not matched at one end of the junction; a read error may be the cause. This chain links TRBV7-7 with TRBJ2-5; the D call may be TRBD1 or TRBD2 (5 bases each). The CDR3 runs 15 residues. Germline CDR1 SSHAT, CDR2 FNYEAQ (reference sequence). Here the CDR3 reads CASSLASAEGETQYF. The CDR3 DNA sequence: TGTGCTAGCAGCTTAGCATCGGCAGAGGGGGAGACCCAGTACTTC.

The chain employs TRBV5-1 and TRBJ2-2, with D perhaps TRBD1 (5 bases). V dropped 0 bases and J dropped 6 bases, with 9 bases sitting between them. Germline assignment: CDR1 SGHRS and CDR2 YFSETQ. This CDR3 has 14 residues. As DNA, the CDR3 is TGCGCCAGCAGCTTGGGACAGCCGTCCGGGGAGCTGTTTTTT. As protein: CASSLGQPSGELFF.

V usage is TRBV30 and J usage is TRBJ1-3; D gene unclear. Between the trimmed V and J ends, which lost 1 base and 2 bases, there was a span of 6 bases. This CDR3 comprises 13 residues. The germline V gene has CDR1 GTSNPN and CDR2 SVGIG (reference sequence). CDR3 loop: CAWSGQPGNTIYF. The DNA of the CDR3 is TGTGCCTGGAGTGGGCAACCTGGAAACACCATATATTTT.

This clone is a singleton in its sample. The genes are TRBV6-1 and TRBJ1-1; the D gene is possibly TRBD1 (5 bases). V lost 1 base and J lost 5, with 11 bases in between. The CDR3 has 14 amino acids. Germline CDR1 reads MNHNS; CDR2 reads SASEGT. CDR3 coding DNA: TGTGCCAGCAGTGAAGTTTGGCAGGGAACTGAAGCTTTCTTT. Translation gives CASSEVWQGTEAFF.

This chain joins TRBV27 and TRBJ1-1, with D hard to call. The CDR3 loop spans 14 amino acids. The V and J ends lost 0 bases and 2 bases respectively, with 7 bases between them. The V gene's germline CDR1 is MNHEY and CDR2 SMNVEV (reference sequence). In DNA form, the CDR3 reads TGTGCCAGCAGTTTATCCACGAAAAACACTGAAGCTTTCTTT. Amino acids: CASSLSTKNTEAFF.

The V gene is TRBV11-2, the J gene TRBJ2-3; TRBD1 matches at 10 bases. The CDR3 is made up of 15 amino acids. Per germline, CDR1 SGHAT and CDR2 FQNNGV. V was pared by 3 bases and J by 6 bases, with 6 bases of the junction left unmatched. The CDR3 coding sequence is TGTGCCAGCAGCTTGGGATGGGACAGGGGCGATACGCAGTATTTT. This codes for CASSLGWDRGDTQYF.

The V gene is TRBV7-2, the J gene TRBJ1-1; a possible D gene is TRBD1 (5 bases). V was trimmed by 5 bases and J by 0 bases, leaving 13 bases between them. This CDR3 contains 15 residues. CDR1 SGHTA and CDR2 FQGNSA come from the germline V gene. CDR3 sequence reads: CASSPLVGVNTEAFF. The CDR3 coding sequence is TGTGCCAGCAGCCCCCTAGTGGGGGTGAACACTGAAGCTTTCTTT.

The V call is TRBV4-2, the J call TRBJ2-5, with 8 bases fitting TRBD2. The V gene's germline CDR1 is LGHNA and CDR2 YNFKEQ. J was trimmed by 5 bases and V by 0 bases; bases with no gene match: 8. The CDR3 covers 16 residues. For the CDR3, the DNA is TGTGCCAGCAGCCAAGATTACCGGGAGGGGCCGGAGACCCAGTACTTC. Its protein is CASSQDYREGPETQYF.

The chain is built from TRBV5-4 and TRBJ2-1; 13 nucleotides align to TRBD2. CDR1 is SGHNT, CDR2 YYREEE, per germline (reference sequence). Trimming at V came to 5 bases and at J to 3 bases, leaving 11 bases not matched to a gene. This CDR3 has 18 amino acids. CDR3 amino acids: CASSLGTSGTLNYNEQFF. CDR3 in DNA: TGTGCCAGCAGTTTAGGGACTAGCGGGACCCTTAACTACAATGAGCAGTTCTTC.

The chain couples TRBV6-1 to TRBJ2-7; 10 bases are shared with TRBD2. The CDR3 totals 14 residues. The germline V gene encodes CDR1 MNHNS and CDR2 SASEGT. Trimming at V came to 7 bases and at J to 3 bases, leaving 6 bases not matched to a gene. Here the CDR3 DNA reads TGTGCCAGCAAGTTACTAGCGGGAATCTACGAGCAGTACTTC. Its protein is CASKLLAGIYEQYF.

This clone was recorded once. This rearrangement joins TRBV9 to TRBJ2-2; D gene ambiguous. The V end lost 4 bases, the J end lost 8 bases, and 18 bases lay between the germline ends. Germline CDR1 reads SGDLS; CDR2 reads YYNGEE. The CDR3 is 15 residues long. The CDR3 spells CASSSGQNLGGELFF. DNA of the CDR3: TGTGCCAGCAGCTCGGGTCAAAACTTGGGGGGGGAGCTGTTTTTT.

V and J are TRBV5-6 and TRBJ2-2; TRBD1 might be the D (6 bases). V was clipped by 2 bases and J by 2 bases, with 13 bases between them. Germline CDR1 SGHDT, CDR2 YYEEEE. This CDR3 has 16 amino acids. The CDR3 region has the DNA TGTGCCAGCAGCTTTTACGACAGGTCTAACACCGGGGAGCTGTTTTTT. It yields the protein CASSFYDRSNTGELFF.

The rearrangement joins TRBV7-9 to TRBJ2-3; TRBD1 matches at 9 bases. V lost 5 bases to trimming and J lost 6 bases; unmatched junction nucleotides: 12. Germline CDR1 is SEHNR and CDR2 is FQNEAQ (reference sequence). The CDR3 sequence is 16 residues long. The chain's CDR3 is CASSPGTGSLLDTQYF. DNA of the CDR3: TGTGCCAGCAGCCCAGGGACAGGGAGTTTGCTTGATACGCAGTATTTT.

V gene TRBV7-2 combines with J gene TRBJ1-2; D gene ambiguous. V was shortened by 1 base and J by 0 bases, with 3 bases between the two germline ends. This CDR3 is built from 13 residues. From germline, CDR1 is SGHTA and CDR2 FQGNSA. The CDR3 region has the DNA TGTGCCAGCAGCTTAGAAGCTAACTATGGCTACACCTTC. The encoded protein is CASSLEANYGYTF.

V gene TRBV14 combines with J gene TRBJ2-7, with D possibly matching TRBD1 (6 bases). V gave up 4 bases and J gave up 3 bases, with 16 bases separating them. The germline gives CDR1 SGHDN, CDR2 FVKESK. There are 15 residues in the CDR3. CDR3 in amino acids: CASSPGAGAFYEQYF. The CDR3 nucleotides read TGTGCCAGCAGCCCAGGGGCTGGCGCCTTCTACGAGCAGTACTTC. The whole variable domain, filled in from reference TRBV14 and TRBJ2-7, reads EAGVTQFPSHSVIEKGQTVTLRCDPISGHDNLYWYRRVMGKEIKFLLHFVKESKQDESGMPNNRFLAERTGGTYSTLKVQPAELEDSGVYFCASSPGAGAFYEQYFGPGTRLTVT.

This chain links TRBV11-3 with TRBJ2-2; TRBD2 matches at 9 bases. This CDR3 contains 20 residues. Germline values: CDR1 SGHNT, CDR2 YENEEA. Trimming removed 5 bases from V and 6 bases from J; junction bases left unmatched: 22. CDR3 coding DNA: TGTGCCAGCAGCAAACCTCATGGAGTGCTAGCGGGAATGCGGGCCGGGGAGCTGTTTTTT. Its protein is CASSKPHGVLAGMRAGELFF.

This chain uses TRBV4-2 with TRBJ2-1; D is uncertain. This CDR3 region has 14 residues. The V gene lost 1 base and the J gene lost 4 bases, with 8 bases spanning the gap. Germline values: CDR1 LGHNA, CDR2 YNFKEQ. CDR3 in amino acids: CASSQGEQYNEQFF. CDR3 coding DNA: TGTGCCAGCAGCCAAGGGGAACAGTACAATGAGCAGTTCTTC.

The chain links TRBV9 to TRBJ2-1; D might be TRBD2 (5 bases). V gave up 4 bases and J gave up 6 bases, with 11 bases separating them. CDR1 is SGDLS, CDR2 YYNGEE, per germline. The CDR3 extends over 13 amino acids. The chain's CDR3 is CASSPTTSNEQFF. The CDR3 DNA reads as TGTGCCAGCAGCCCGACCACTAGCAATGAGCAGTTCTTC.

V is TRBV18 and J is TRBJ2-1; the D is unclear. This CDR3 spans 14 amino acids. Germline V gene sequence: CDR1 KGHSH, CDR2 LQKENI. V gave up 2 bases and J gave up 10 bases, with 15 bases separating them. The CDR3 here is CASSPVVGGVEQFF. The CDR3 nucleotides are TGTGCCAGCTCACCAGTAGTCGGCGGAGTAGAGCAGTTCTTC.

V and J are TRBV20-1 and TRBJ2-5, with no clear D. V lost 3 bases and J 5 bases, leaving 7 bases between the germline ends. This CDR3 contains 11 residues. The germline CDR1 and CDR2 sequences are DFQATT and SNEGSKA (reference sequence). CDR3 in amino acids: CSASDSETQYF. The CDR3 DNA sequence: TGCAGTGCTAGCGACTCGGAGACCCAGTACTTC.

The V and J genes are TRBV28 and TRBJ1-2; D might be TRBD1 (6 bases). The CDR3 extends over 15 amino acids. Germline loops: CDR1 MDHEN, CDR2 SYDVKM. Trimming pared 3 bases from V and 4 bases from J, leaving 15 bases between. Written as DNA, the CDR3 is TGTGCCAGCAGTTTTAACGCGGACAGAATCTATGGCTACACCTTC. Amino acid sequence: CASSFNADRIYGYTF.

This clone was counted ten times or more. The genes are TRBV7-8 and TRBJ2-7; 7 nucleotides align to TRBD2. V dropped 5 bases and J dropped 2; count of bases not matched to a gene: 9. This CDR3 has 15 amino acids. The germline gives CDR1 SGHVS, CDR2 FQNEAQ. This chain's CDR3 is CASSLSGYSAYEQYF. The CDR3 coding sequence is TGTGCCAGCAGCCTTAGCGGGTATTCCGCCTACGAGCAGTACTTC.